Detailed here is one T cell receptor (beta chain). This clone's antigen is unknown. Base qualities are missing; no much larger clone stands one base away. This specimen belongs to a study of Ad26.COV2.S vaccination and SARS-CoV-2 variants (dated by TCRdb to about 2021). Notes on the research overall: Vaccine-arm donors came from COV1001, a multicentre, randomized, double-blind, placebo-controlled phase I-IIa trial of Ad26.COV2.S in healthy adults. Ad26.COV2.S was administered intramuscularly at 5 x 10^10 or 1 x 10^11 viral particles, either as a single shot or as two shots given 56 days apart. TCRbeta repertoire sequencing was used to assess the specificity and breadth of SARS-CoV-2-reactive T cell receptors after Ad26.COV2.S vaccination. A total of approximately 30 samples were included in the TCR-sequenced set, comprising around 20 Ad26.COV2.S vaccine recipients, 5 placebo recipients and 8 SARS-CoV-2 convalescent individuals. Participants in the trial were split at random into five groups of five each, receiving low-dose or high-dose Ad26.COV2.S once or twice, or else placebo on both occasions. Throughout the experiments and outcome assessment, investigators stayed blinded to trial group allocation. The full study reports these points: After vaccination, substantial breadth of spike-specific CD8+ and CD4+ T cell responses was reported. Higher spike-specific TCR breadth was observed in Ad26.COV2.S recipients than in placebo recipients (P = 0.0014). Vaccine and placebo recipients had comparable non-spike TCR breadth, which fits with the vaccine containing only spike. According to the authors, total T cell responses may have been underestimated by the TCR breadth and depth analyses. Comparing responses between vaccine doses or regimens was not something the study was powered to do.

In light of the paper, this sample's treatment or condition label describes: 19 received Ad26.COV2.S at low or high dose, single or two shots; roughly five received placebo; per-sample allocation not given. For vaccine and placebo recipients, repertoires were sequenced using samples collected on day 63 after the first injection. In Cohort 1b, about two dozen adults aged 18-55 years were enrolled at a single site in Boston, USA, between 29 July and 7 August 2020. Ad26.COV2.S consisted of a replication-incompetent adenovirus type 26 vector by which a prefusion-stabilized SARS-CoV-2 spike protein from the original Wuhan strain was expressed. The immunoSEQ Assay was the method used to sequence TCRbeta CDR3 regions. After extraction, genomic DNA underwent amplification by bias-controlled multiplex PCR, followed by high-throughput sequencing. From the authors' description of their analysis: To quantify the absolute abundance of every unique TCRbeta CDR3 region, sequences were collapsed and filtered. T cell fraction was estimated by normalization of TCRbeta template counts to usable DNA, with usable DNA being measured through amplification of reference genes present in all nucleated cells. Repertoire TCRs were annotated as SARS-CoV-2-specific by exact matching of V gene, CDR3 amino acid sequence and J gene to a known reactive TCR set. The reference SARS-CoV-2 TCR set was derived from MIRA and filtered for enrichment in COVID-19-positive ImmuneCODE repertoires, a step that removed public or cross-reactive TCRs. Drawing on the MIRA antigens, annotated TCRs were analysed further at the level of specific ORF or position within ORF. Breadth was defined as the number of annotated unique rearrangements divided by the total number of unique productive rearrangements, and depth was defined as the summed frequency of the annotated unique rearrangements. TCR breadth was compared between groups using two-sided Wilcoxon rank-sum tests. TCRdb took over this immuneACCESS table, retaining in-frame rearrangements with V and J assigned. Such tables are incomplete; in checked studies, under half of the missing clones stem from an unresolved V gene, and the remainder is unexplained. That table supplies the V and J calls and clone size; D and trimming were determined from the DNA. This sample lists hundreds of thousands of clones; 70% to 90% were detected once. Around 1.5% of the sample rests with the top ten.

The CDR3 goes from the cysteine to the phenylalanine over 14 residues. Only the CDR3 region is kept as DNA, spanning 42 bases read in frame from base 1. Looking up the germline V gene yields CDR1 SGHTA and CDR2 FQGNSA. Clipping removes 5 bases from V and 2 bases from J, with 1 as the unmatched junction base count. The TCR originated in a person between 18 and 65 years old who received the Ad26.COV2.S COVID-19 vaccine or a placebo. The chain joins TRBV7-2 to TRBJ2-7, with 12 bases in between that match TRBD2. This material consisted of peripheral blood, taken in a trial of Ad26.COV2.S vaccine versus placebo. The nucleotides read TGTGCCAGCAGCGGGACTAGCGGGCCCTACGAGCAGTACTTC. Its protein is CASSGTSGPYEQYF.